This T cell receptor beta chain was profiled in a study of human T cells and chemical hapten exposure. Study information: TCR yields per sample varied, mainly owing to small pooled library volume differences. Study conclusions and caveats: Versus controls, significantly more large CDR3 similarity clusters arose from expanded TCRs.

V was shortened by 2 bases and J by 6 bases, with 8 bases between the two germline ends. This CDR3 is 14 amino acids long. Germline CDR1 and CDR2: MNHNS and SASEGT. Comments on this clonotype: The antigen remains unidentified.

TCRdb re-analysed the RACE reads in MiXCR, keeping a single row per CDR3 protein. The sample has tens of thousands of distinct CDR3 sequences; around 9.5% are singletons. Time point defined: pre-sensitization, week 0. Stated treatment: therapeutic diphenylcyclopropenone sensitization with weekly scalp DPC. Participating donors were patients with alopecia, aged 18 to 70 years, considered appropriate candidates for DPC. RNA extraction used unfractionated whole blood as the source of total RNA. The sample here was whole blood, taken in connection with sensitization to the hapten diphenylcyclopropenone (DPC). This chain joins TRBV6-1 and TRBJ1-6, with D uncertain. This receptor was obtained from a woman aged 40 to 55 with alopecia areata. Some clones in this sample may be carry-over from other donors' samples. As DNA, the CDR3 is TGTGCCAGCAGTGAATGGCCAAGTAATTCACCCCTCCACTTT. This translates into CASSEWPSNSPLHF.